The entry below gives a single T cell receptor beta chain sequence along with its context. Its matching antigen is unknown. The data were produced by immunoSEQ multiplex PCR, yet TCRdb's version contains in-frame clones alone and is incomplete. The table includes over 15,000 clones, more than 75% detected once. Exposure to brentuximab vedotin varied, and each patient had relapsed following autologous stem cell transplantation. The source of the sample is a study of PD-1 blockade in classical Hodgkin lymphoma. General study findings and limits: Baseline diversity resembling that of newly diagnosed patients was seen in complete responders. Patients excluded were those beginning nivolumab under 1 year after ASCT. Before treatment, TCR diversity in newly diagnosed patients was reportedly lower than in healthy donors. The authors have not defined what causes the repertoire differences, possibly disease activity or prior therapy.

The sample consisted of peripheral blood mononuclear cells (PBMCs), taken before the second cycle of nivolumab. The source of this sequence is a human donor with classical Hodgkin lymphoma.

The CDR3 is CASRGGGLTGELFF. In DNA, the CDR3 is TGTGCCAGCAGGGGAGGCGGGCTCACCGGGGAGCTGTTTTTT. The rearrangement uses TRBV2 and TRBJ2-2; tentatively, D is TRBD2 (6 bases). With 6 bases removed from V and 4 bases from J, the gap between germline ends came to 12 bases. In germline, CDR1 is SNHLY, CDR2 FYNNEI. This CDR3 comprises 14 residues.